A selection of T cell receptor beta chains follows, all from one sample in a study of cytomegalovirus exposure and HLA in healthy donors. TCRdb's table, derived via immunoSEQ multiplex PCR, lists solely in-frame clones and lacks some. The data hold 100,000 to 150,000 clones, with 80% observed a single time. The sequenced sample consisted of PBMCs. The source of these receptors is a female donor in good health and CMV-seronegative. Each CDR3 is given with its conserved first and last residue.

CASSRDRANSPLHF TRBJ1-6 TRBV7-6
CASSGQKETQYF TRBJ2-5 TRBV4-2
CASRQGAIDEQFF TRBJ2-1 TRBV5-1
CASSSPSGTETQYF TRBJ2-5 TRBV28
CASSEGGKFSYNEQFF TRBJ2-1 TRBV2
CASRGTVTQYF TRBJ2-5 TRBV2
CASSSIRGRFDEQYF TRBJ2-7 TRBV5-5
CASSQGNRDRGYEQYF TRBJ2-7 TRBV4-1
CASRGVANTGELFF TRBJ2-2 TRBV5-1
CASSPGLDTQYF TRBJ2-3 TRBV7-9
CASSIRTGGDSPLHF TRBJ1-6 TRBV5-4
CASSHTQGVGNQPQHF TRBJ1-5 TRBV2
CASSTDAGGPYEQYF TRBJ2-7 TRBV19
CASTLSGGEAFF TRBJ1-1 TRBV2
CAINIQAGTSYNEQFF TRBJ2-1 TRBV2
CASSETGATDTQYF TRBJ2-3 TRBV6-4
CASSLGEPWHF TRBJ1-5 TRBV5-1
CASSPGTSVADTQYF TRBJ2-3 TRBV10-1
CASSGEVNTEAFF TRBJ1-1 TRBV6-1
CAWSHRRTGELFF TRBJ2-2 TRBV30
CASSLHSGLNTGELFF TRBJ2-2 TRBV11-2
CASSKGDSSYEQYF TRBJ2-7 TRBV2
CASSDEREGRETQYF TRBJ2-5 TRBV2
CASSQDRGPWETQYF TRBJ2-5 TRBV11-3
CASRALGQLNEKLFF TRBJ1-4 TRBV2
CASSPVQAGGNYGYTF TRBJ1-2 TRBV18
CASSSGQGFTDTQYF TRBJ2-3 TRBV2
CASSAHVRGTGSYEQYF TRBJ2-7 TRBV4-1
CASSTWAGGIETEAFF TRBJ1-1 TRBV4-1
CASKGTSNTEAFF TRBJ1-1 TRBV11-2
CASSPRLAGNYEQYF TRBJ2-7 TRBV7-8
CASRRGGALNEQFF TRBJ2-1 TRBV7-8
CASSLRALQNEKLFF TRBJ1-4 TRBV4-1
CAALGTGTGGPNTGELFF TRBJ2-2 TRBV2
CATSRDHLLAANVLTF TRBJ2-6 TRBV15
CASSLLGVEGLAGGREQYF NA TRBV27
CASSFSTRVMGIRDGYTF TRBJ1-2 TRBV28